A single T cell receptor beta chain is shown here with its context. The data were obtained in a study of blood T cell repertoires in COVID-19. The assay was immunoSEQ multiplex PCR, and TCRdb's table has in-frame clones only and misses some. The repertoire includes roughly 350,000 clones, roughly 90% of them detected once, and around 18% sits in the top ten. There are 16 residues in the CDR3. The V gene's germline CDR1 is SGHVS and CDR2 FNYEAQ. The V gene lost 5 bases and the J gene lost 4 bases, with 20 bases spanning the gap. Before being deemed recovered, Cohort 3 donors had two negative PCRs, clearance, or symptom resolution.

The source of this sequence is a woman younger than 45 who had recovered from COVID-19. V and J are TRBV7-6 and TRBJ2-5; perhaps TRBD2 as D (6 bases). Sequencing input: PBMCs or T cells enriched from blood (not recorded which). The CDR3, as DNA: TGTGCCAGCAGCCAGATCCTCACCGGGGGACGAGAGACCCAGTACTTC. Its translation is CASSQILTGGRETQYF.